Shown below are 5 T cell receptor beta chains from a single sample sequenced in a study of blood T cell repertoires in COVID-19 (dated by TCRdb to the early 2020s). Library generation was performed with the immunoSEQ multiplex PCR assay. TCRdb re-hosts the immuneACCESS table, in-frame sequences only. Its copies lack some clones; in the studies checked, an unresolved V gene accounts for under half of them, and the cause for the rest is not known. The sample table lists about 180,000 clones, 86% of them with a count of one. Clones ranked in the top ten supply more than 7.5% of the sample. Sequenced material: PBMCs or T cells enriched from blood (not recorded which). These receptors were taken from a woman aged 25 to 39 who had recovered from COVID-19.

The chain links TRBV19 to TRBJ1-1, with 10 positions matching TRBD1. Germline lookup yields CDR1 LNHDA and CDR2 SQIVND (reference sequence). J was trimmed by 1 base and V by 7 bases; bases with no gene match: 6. This CDR3 is built from 15 residues. In DNA, the CDR3 is TGTGCCAGTACCGGGACAGGGGTTAGGAACACTGAAGCTTTCTTT. It is translated as CASTGTGVRNTEAFF.

This clone came up a few times. This rearrangement joins TRBV6-2 or TRBV6-3 to TRBJ1-5, with D possibly TRBD1 on 6 matching bases. This CDR3 is built from 16 residues. The V gene's germline CDR1 is MNHEY and CDR2 SVGEGT. The V and J ends lost 2 bases and 0 bases respectively, with 11 bases between them. CDR3 protein: CASSYPGRGSNQPQHF. As DNA, the CDR3 is TGTGCCAGCAGTTACCCCGGCAGGGGTAGCAATCAGCCCCAGCATTTT.

The chain recombines TRBV5-5 with TRBJ2-5; 10 nucleotides align to TRBD2. Trimming took 4 bases from V and 3 from J; bases not matched to a gene: 12. The germline CDR1 and CDR2 sequences are SGHKS and YYEKEE (reference sequence). This CDR3 has 17 residues. The CDR3 sequence is CASSPGGSGRTKETQYF. The CDR3 nucleotides are TGTGCCAGCAGCCCGGGGGGTAGCGGGAGGACTAAAGAGACCCAGTACTTC.

The chain couples TRBV10-3 to TRBJ1-1; D is perhaps TRBD1 (6 bases). The CDR3 runs to 14 residues. Trimming pared 7 bases from V and 3 bases from J, leaving 15 bases between. Germline V CDR1 and CDR2: ENHRY, SYGVKD. The CDR3 sequence: CAINSRGEDTEAFF. Here the CDR3 DNA reads TGTGCCATCAATAGCAGGGGAGAGGACACTGAAGCTTTCTTT.

The gene calls are TRBV6-5 and TRBJ2-7; unclear D gene. Deletions cut 6 bases from V and 0 bases from J, with 15 bases between. The CDR3 has 15 amino acids. Germline V gives CDR1 MNHEY, CDR2 SVGAGI. CDR3 DNA: TGTGCCAGCAGGAAGACGGGTCATGACTCCTACGAGCAGTACTTC. Amino acid sequence: CASRKTGHDSYEQYF.